The source of this T cell receptor (delta chain) is a study of Vδ1+ human thymocytes. The study, taken as a whole, reports: Thymic TRG and TRD repertoires appeared highly polyclonal.

The V gene's germline CDR1 is GEAIGNYY and CDR2 EKD. V shed 3 bases, J shed 0 bases, and the junction held 31 bases outside the gene matches. The CDR3 consists of 25 residues. With regard to this clone: Antigen unknown.

After alphabeta T cell depletion, CD3+ Vdelta1+ Vdelta2- thymocytes were sorted. The template was reverse-transcribed extracted RNA. CDR3 amplicons came from multiplex PCR with pooled V-gene forward and constant-region reverse primers. TCRdb made new clone calls on the multiplex PCR reads using CATT. The sample records about 75,000 delta-chain clones, around 34% being singletons. The specimen sequenced was Vdelta1+ gamma-delta thymocytes from the thymus. Stated subset: FACS-sorted CD3+ TCRalphabeta- TCRVdelta1+ TCRVdelta2- thymocytes. The receptor comes from a boy in the first two years of life who had congenital heart surgery. V gene TRDV2 combines with J gene TRDJ1; TRDD3 matches at 12 bases. The CDR3 reads CACDSPIPSRTNLPWGIRYTDKLIF. CDR3 in DNA: TGTGCCTGTGACTCCCCAATCCCTTCCCGAACCAATCTTCCCTGGGGGATACGGTACACCGATAAACTCATCTTT.